This T cell receptor beta chain was obtained from a study of spatial heterogeneity in lung cancer. Whole-study findings and limits: Counts that tracked tumor mutation counts were those of expanded intratumoral alpha and beta TCRs.

CDR3 length equals 14 residues. Per germline, CDR1 SGHAT and CDR2 FQNNGV. V dropped 3 bases and J dropped 4 bases, with 12 bases sitting between them. At least ten counts were recorded for this clonotype. Antigen unknown. Indicated time point: sample taken at primary tumor resection. Samples were donated by 72 untreated early-stage non-small cell lung cancer patients. TCRdb called the 5' RACE reads again in MiXCR, with one record for every CDR3 protein. This repertoire shows fewer than 30,000 distinct CDR3 sequences, around 7% found once; its top ten account for around 26%. This sequence originates from a male donor with early-stage non-small cell lung cancer. The material sequenced was lung tumor tissue, taken at surgery. The chain has TRBV11-2 and TRBJ1-2; D call uncertain. CDR3 region: CASSLSWQTYGYTF. CDR3 bases: TGTGCCAGCAGCTTGTCGTGGCAGACCTATGGCTACACCTTC.